This TCR beta chain was captured by sequencing in a study of glioma-infiltrating T cells after dendritic cell vaccination. The V end was cut by 4 bases, the J end by 0 bases, with 10 bases between. Per germline, CDR1 LGHNA and CDR2 YNFKEQ. This CDR3 has 15 residues. Study results and limitations: Higher TCR clonality did not directly relate to longer survival.

As concerns this clone: As yet, its antigen is unknown.

Time point in this sample: after dendritic cell vaccination, including at tumor progression/relapse. Sequencing used immunoSEQ multiplex PCR; TCRdb keeps in-frame clones, though not all of them. The sample lists over 80,000 clones; more than 80% were seen once. J is TRBJ1-5 and V is TRBV4-2, with unresolved D. The sequence was collected from a human donor with glioblastoma. Source: blood, taken after dendritic cell vaccination. CDR3 nucleotide sequence: TGTGCCAGCAGCCCTAAGCCAGGTAGCAATCAGCCCCAGCATTTT. Translated: CASSPKPGSNQPQHF.